This T cell receptor (beta chain) stems from a study of CD8 T cells in ankylosing spondylitis. Study-level results: Certain motif variants had earlier been reported in reactive arthritis synovial fluid and blood. Disease-linked clones reportedly showed significant enrichment in matched ankylosing spondylitis synovial fluid.

This CDR3 contains 14 residues. Losses at the gene ends were 3 bases for V and 3 bases for J; bases not matched to a gene: 4. By quantitative 5'-RACE with molecular barcodes, the TCR beta libraries were made. TCRdb reprocessed the 5' RACE reads with MiXCR, giving one entry per CDR3 protein. Seen here are more than 110,000 distinct CDR3 sequences, roughly 8% observed once, and the top ten hold less than 7.5%. This clonotype has more than one count but fewer than ten. Its target is not known. The specimen sequenced was synovial fluid, either unsorted or a sorted T cell fraction (not recorded which). This clonotype was obtained from a male donor with ankylosing spondylitis. V is TRBV12-3 or TRBV12-4 and J is TRBJ1-2, with TRBD1 matching over 7 bases. The DNA of the CDR3 is TGTGCCAGCAGTTTCCAGGGGGGGGACTATGGCTACACCTTC. Translation gives CASSFQGGDYGYTF.